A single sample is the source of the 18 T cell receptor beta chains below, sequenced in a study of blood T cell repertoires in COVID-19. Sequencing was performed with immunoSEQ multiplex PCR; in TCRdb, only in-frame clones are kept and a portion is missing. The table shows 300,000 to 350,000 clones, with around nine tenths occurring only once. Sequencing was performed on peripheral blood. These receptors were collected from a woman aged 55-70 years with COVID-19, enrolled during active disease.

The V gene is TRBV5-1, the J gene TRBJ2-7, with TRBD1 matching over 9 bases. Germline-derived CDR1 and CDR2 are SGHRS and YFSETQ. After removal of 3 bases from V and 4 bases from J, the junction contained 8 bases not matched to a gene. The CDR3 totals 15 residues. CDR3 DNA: TGCGCCAGCAGCTCGGCCGGGACAGGGTTGTACGAGCAGTACTTC. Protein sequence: CASSSAGTGLYEQYF.

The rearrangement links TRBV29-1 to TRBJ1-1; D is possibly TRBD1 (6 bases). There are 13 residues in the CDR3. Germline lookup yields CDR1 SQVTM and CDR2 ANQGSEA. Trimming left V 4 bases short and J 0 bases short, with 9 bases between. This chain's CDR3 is CSVGRDMNTEAFF. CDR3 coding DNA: TGCAGCGTTGGCAGGGACATGAACACTGAAGCTTTCTTT.

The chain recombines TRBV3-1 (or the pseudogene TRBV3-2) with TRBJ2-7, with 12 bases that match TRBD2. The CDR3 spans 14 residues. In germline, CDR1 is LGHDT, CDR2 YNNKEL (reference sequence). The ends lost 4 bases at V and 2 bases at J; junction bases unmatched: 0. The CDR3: CASSRTSGTYEQYF. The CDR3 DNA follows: TGTGCCAGCAGCCGGACTAGCGGGACCTACGAGCAGTACTTC.

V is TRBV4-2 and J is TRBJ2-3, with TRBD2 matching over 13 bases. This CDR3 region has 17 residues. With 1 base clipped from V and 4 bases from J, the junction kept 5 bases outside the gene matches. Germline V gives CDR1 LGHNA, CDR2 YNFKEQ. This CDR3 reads CASSQGQTSGGADTQYF. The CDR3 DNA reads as TGTGCCAGCAGCCAAGGCCAAACTAGCGGGGGGGCAGATACGCAGTATTTT.

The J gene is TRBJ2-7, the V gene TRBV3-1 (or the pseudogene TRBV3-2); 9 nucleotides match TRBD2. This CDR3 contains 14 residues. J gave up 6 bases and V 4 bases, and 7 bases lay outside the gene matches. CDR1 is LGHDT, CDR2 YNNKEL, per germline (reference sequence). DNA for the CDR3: TGTGCCAGCAGCCGTAGCGGGGGCCCTTTCGAGCAGTACTTC. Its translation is CASSRSGGPFEQYF.

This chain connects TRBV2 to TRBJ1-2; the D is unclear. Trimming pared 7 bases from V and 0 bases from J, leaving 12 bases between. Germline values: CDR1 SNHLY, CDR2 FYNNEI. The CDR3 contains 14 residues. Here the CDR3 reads CASTLQLANYGYTF. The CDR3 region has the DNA TGTGCCAGCACCCTTCAGCTAGCTAACTATGGCTACACCTTC.

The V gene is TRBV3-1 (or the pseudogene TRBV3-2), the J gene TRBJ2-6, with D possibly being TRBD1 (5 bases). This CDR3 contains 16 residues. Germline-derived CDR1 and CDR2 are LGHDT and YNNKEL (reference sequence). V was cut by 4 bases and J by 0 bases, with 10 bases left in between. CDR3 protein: CASSRLTGSGANVLTF. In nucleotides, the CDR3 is TGTGCCAGCAGCCGCTTAACAGGCTCTGGGGCCAACGTCCTGACTTTC.

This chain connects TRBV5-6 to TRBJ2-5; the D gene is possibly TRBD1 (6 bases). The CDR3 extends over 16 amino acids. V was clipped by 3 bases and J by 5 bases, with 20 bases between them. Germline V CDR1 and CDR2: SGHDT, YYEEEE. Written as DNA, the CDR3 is TGTGCCAGCAGCTCGCACACACAGGGCTTCGGGGAGACCCAGTACTTC. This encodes CASSSHTQGFGETQYF.

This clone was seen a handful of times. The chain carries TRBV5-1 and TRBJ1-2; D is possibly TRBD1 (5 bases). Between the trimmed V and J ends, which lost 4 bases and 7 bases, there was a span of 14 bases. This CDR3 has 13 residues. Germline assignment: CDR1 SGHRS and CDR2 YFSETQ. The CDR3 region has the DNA TGCGCCAGCAGCCCCGAGGGGAGGGGTGGCTACACCTTC. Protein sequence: CASSPEGRGGYTF.

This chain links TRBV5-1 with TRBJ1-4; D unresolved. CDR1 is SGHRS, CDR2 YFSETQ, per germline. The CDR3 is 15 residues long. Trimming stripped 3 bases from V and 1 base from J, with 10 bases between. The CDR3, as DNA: TGCGCCAGCAGCTCCGGCCGGGGAACTAATGAAAAACTGTTTTTT. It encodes CASSSGRGTNEKLFF.

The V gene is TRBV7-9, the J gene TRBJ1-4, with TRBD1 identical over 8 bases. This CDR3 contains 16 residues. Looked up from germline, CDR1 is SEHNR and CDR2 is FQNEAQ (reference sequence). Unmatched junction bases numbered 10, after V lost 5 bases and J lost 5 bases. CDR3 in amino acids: CASSLVRQGANEKLFF. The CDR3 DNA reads TGTGCCAGCAGCCTCGTGCGGCAGGGGGCGAATGAAAAACTGTTTTTT.

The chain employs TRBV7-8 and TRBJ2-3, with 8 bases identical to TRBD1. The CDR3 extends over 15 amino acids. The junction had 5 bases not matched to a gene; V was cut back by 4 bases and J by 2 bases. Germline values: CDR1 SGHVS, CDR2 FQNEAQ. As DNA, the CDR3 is TGTGCCAGCAGCTCTTGGACAGGGAACACAGATACGCAGTATTTT. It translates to CASSSWTGNTDTQYF. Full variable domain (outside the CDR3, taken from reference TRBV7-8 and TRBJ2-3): GAGVSQSPRYKVAKRGQDVALRCDPISGHVSLFWYQQALGQGPEFLTYFQNEAQLDKSGLPSDRFFAERPEGSVSTLKIQRTQQEDSAVYLCASSSWTGNTDTQYFGPGTRLTVL.

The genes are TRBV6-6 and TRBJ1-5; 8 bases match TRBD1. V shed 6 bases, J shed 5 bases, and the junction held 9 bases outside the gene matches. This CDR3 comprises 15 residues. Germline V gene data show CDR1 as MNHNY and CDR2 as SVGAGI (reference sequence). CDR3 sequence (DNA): TGTGCCAGCAGGGACCGGGGACAGGTCTATCAGCCCCAGCATTTT. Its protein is CASRDRGQVYQPQHF.

The CDR3 here is CASSARDRSPYEQYF. CDR3 in DNA: TGTGCCAGCAGCGCCCGGGACAGGAGTCCCTACGAGCAGTACTTC. The chain has TRBV6-5 and TRBJ2-7; 8 bases map to TRBD1. Germline V CDR1 and CDR2: MNHEY, SVGAGI. Trimming cost V 6 bases and J 2 bases; bases outside gene matches: 9. The CDR3 has 15 residues.

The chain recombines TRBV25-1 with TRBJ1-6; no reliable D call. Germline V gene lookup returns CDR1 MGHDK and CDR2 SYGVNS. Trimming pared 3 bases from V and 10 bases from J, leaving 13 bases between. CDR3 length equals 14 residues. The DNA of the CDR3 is TGTGCCAGCAGTGATCCCGATCCCTACTCACCCCTCCACTTT. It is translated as CASSDPDPYSPLHF.

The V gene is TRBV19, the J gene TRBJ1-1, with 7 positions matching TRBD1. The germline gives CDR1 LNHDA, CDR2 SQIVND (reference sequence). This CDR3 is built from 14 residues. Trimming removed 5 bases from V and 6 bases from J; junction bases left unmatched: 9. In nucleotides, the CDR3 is TGTGCCAGTAGTCTCCCGGGACAGACGCCTGAAGCTTTCTTT. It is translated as CASSLPGQTPEAFF.

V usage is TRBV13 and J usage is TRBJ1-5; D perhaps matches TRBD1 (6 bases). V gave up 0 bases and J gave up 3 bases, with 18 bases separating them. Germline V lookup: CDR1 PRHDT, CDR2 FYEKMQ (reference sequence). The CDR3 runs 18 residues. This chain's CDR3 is CASSLGRPLGANNQPQHF. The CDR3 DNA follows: TGTGCCAGCAGCTTAGGCCGGCCGCTGGGGGCGAACAATCAGCCCCAGCATTTT.

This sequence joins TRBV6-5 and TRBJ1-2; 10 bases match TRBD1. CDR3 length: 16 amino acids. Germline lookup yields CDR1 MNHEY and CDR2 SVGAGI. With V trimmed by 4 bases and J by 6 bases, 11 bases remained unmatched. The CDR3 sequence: CASSSRQGARRNGYTF. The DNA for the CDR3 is TGTGCCAGCAGTTCTCGACAGGGGGCCCGCAGAAATGGCTACACCTTC.